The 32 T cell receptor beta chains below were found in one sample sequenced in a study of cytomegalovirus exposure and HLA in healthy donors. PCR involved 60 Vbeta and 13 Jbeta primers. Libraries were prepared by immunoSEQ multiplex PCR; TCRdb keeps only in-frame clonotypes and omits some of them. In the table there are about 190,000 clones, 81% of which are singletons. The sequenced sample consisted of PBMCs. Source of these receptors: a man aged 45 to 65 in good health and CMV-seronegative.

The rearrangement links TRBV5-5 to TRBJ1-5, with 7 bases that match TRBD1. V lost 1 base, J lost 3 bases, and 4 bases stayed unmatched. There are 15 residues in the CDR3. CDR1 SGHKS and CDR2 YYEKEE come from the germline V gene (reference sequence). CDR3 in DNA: TGTGCCAGCAGCTTGCTCGGGACAGACAATCAGCCCCAGCATTTT. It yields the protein CASSLLGTDNQPQHF.

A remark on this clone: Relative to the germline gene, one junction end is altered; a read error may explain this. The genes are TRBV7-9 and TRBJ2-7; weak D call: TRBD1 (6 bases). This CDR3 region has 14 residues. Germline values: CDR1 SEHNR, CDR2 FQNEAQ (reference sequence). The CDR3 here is CSSSSIQGFREQYF. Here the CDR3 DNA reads TGTTCCAGCAGCTCCATACAGGGTTTTCGCGAGCAGTACTTC.

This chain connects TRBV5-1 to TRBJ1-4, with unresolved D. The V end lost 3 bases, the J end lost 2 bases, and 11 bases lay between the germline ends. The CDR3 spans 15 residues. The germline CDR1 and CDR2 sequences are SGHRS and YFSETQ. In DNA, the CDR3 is TGCGCCAGCAGCTCTACTCCTATGACTAATGAAAAACTGTTTTTT. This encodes CASSSTPMTNEKLFF.

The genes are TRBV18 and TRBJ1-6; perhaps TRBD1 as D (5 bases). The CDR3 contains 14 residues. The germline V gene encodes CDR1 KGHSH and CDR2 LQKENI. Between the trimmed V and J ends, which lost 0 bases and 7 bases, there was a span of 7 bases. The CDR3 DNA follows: TGTGCCAGCTCACCACCGCAGGGAAATTCACCCCTCCACTTT. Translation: CASSPPQGNSPLHF.

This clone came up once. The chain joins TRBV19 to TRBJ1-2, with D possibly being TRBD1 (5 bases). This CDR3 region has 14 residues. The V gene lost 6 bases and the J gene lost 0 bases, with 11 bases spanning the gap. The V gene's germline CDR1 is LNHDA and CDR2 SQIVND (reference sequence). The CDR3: CASRTGASNYGYTF. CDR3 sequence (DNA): TGTGCCAGTAGAACTGGGGCTTCTAACTATGGCTACACCTTC.

This chain's CDR3 is CATTLGTGVYSNQPQHF. The CDR3, as DNA: TGTGCCACCACTCTGGGGACAGGCGTTTATAGCAATCAGCCCCAGCATTTT. This rearrangement joins TRBV15 to TRBJ1-5, with 8 bases that match TRBD1. V was pared by 7 bases and J by 0 bases, with 11 bases of the junction left unmatched. Germline V gene lookup returns CDR1 LNHNV and CDR2 YYDKDF (reference sequence). The length of the CDR3 is 17 residues.

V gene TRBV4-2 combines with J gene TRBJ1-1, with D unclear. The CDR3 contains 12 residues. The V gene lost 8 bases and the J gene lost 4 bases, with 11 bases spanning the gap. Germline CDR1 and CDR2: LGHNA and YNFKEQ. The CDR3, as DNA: TGTGCCAGCCTGGGCACCGGCACTGAAGCTTTCTTT. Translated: CASLGTGTEAFF.

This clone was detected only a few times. The CDR3, as DNA: TGTGCCAGCAGCTTTGGACTCACAGATACGCAGTATTTT. Protein sequence: CASSFGLTDTQYF. The chain links TRBV7-2 to TRBJ2-3; possibly TRBD2 for D (5 bases). V was cut by 3 bases and J by 2 bases, with 6 bases left in between. This CDR3 has 13 amino acids. Per germline, CDR1 SGHTA and CDR2 FQGNSA.

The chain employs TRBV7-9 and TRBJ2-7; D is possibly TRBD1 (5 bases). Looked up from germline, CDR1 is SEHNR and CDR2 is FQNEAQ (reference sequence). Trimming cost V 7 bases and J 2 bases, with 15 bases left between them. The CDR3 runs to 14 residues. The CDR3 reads CASNPMVRAYEQYF. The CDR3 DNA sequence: TGTGCCAGCAACCCAATGGTCAGGGCCTACGAGCAGTACTTC. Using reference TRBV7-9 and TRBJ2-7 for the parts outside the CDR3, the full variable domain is DTGVSQNPRHKITKRGQNVTFRCDPISEHNRLYWYRQTLGQGPEFLTYFQNEAQLEKSRLLSDRFSAERPKGSFSTLEIQRTEQGDSAMYLCASNPMVRAYEQYFGPGTRLTVT.

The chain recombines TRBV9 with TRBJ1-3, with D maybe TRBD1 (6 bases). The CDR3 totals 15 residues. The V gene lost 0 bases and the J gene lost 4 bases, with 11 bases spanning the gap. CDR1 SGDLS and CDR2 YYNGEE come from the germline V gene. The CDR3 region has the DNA TGTGCCAGCAGCGTAGGTCAGGGGTCGGGAAACACCATATATTTT. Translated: CASSVGQGSGNTIYF. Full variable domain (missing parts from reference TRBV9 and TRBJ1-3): DSGVTQTPKHLITATGQRVTLRCSPRSGDLSVYWYQQSLDQGLQFLIQYYNGEERAKGNILERFSAQQFPDLHSELNLSSLELGDSALYFCASSVGQGSGNTIYFGEGSWLTVV.

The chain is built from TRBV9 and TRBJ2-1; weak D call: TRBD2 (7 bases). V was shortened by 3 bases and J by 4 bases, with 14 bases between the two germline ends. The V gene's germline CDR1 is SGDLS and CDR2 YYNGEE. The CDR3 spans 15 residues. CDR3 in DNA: TGTGCCAGCAGCGCTGGGGGGGCGCAGTACAATGAGCAGTTCTTC. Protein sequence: CASSAGGAQYNEQFF.

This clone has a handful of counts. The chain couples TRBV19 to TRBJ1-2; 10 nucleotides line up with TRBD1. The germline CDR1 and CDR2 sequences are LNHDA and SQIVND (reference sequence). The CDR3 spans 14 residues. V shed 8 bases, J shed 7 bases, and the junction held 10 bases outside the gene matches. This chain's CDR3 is CASGRDRGQGGYTF. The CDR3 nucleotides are TGTGCCAGTGGCCGGGACAGGGGTCAGGGTGGCTACACCTTC.

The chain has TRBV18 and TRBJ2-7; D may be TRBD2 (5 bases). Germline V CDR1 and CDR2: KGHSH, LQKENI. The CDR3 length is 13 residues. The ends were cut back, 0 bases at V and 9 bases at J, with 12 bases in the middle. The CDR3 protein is CASSPPMRERQYF. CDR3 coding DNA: TGTGCCAGCTCACCACCGATGAGGGAAAGGCAGTACTTC.

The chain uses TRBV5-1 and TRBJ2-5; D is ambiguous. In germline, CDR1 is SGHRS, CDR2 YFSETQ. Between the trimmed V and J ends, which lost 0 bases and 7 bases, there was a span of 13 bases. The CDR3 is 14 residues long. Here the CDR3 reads CASSLEVSSGTQYF. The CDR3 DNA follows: TGCGCCAGCAGCTTGGAGGTCTCTAGTGGGACCCAGTACTTC.

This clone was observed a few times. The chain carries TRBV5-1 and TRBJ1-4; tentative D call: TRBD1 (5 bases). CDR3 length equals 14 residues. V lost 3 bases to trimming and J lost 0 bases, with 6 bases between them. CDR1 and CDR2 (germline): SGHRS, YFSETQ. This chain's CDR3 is CASSSTATNEKLFF. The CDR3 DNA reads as TGCGCCAGCAGCTCGACAGCAACTAATGAAAAACTGTTTTTT.

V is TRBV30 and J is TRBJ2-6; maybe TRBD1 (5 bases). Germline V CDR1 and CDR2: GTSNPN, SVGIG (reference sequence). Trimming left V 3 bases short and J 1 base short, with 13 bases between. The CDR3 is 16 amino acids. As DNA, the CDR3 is TGTGCCTGGAGAAGCAGGGTAACTTCTGGGGCCAACGTCCTGACTTTC. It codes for CAWRSRVTSGANVLTF. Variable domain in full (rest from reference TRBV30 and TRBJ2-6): SQTIHQWPATLVQPVGSPLSLECTVEGTSNPNLYWYRQAAGRGLQLLFYSVGIGQISSEVPQNLSASRPQDRQFILSSKKLLLSDSGFYLCAWRSRVTSGANVLTFGAGSRLTVL.

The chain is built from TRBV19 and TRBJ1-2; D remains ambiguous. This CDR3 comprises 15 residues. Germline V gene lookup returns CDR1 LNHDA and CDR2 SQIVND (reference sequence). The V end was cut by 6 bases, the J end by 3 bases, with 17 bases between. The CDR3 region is CASRRNRDMDYGYTF. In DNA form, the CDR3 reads TGTGCCAGTAGACGTAACAGAGACATGGACTATGGCTACACCTTC.

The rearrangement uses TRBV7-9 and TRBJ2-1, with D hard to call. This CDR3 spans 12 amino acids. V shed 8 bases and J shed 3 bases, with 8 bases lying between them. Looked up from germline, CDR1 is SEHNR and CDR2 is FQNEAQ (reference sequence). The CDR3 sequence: CASGQDYNEQFF. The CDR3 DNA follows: TGTGCCAGCGGGCAGGACTACAATGAGCAGTTCTTC. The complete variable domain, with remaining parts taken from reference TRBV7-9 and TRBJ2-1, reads DTGVSQNPRHKITKRGQNVTFRCDPISEHNRLYWYRQTLGQGPEFLTYFQNEAQLEKSRLLSDRFSAERPKGSFSTLEIQRTEQGDSAMYLCASGQDYNEQFFGPGTRLTVL.

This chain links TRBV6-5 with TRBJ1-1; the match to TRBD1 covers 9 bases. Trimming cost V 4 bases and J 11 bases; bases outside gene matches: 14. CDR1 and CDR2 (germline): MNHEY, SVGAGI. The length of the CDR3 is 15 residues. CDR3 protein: CASSSGTGTGIGAFF. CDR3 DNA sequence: TGTGCCAGCAGTTCAGGGACAGGGACTGGGATAGGGGCTTTCTTT.

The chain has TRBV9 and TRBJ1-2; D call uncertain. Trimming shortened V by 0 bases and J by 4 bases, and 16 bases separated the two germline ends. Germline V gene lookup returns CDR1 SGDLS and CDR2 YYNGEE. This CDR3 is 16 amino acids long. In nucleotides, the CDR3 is TGTGCCAGCAGCGTAGCTGGAGCAGGCGGGTTCTATGGCTACACCTTC. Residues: CASSVAGAGGFYGYTF.

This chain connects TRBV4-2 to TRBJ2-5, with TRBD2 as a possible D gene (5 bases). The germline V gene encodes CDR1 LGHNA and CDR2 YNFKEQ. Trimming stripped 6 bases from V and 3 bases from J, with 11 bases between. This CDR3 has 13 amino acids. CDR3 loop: CASRKKGEETQYF. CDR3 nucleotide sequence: TGTGCCAGCAGAAAAAAGGGAGAAGAGACCCAGTACTTC.

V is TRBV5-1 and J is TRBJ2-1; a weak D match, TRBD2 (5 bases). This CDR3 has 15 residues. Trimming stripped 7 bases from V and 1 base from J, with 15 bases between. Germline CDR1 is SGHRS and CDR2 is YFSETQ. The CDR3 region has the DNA TGCGCCAGCCGCCTTGGCGGGCCGTCCTACAATGAGCAGTTCTTC. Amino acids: CASRLGGPSYNEQFF.

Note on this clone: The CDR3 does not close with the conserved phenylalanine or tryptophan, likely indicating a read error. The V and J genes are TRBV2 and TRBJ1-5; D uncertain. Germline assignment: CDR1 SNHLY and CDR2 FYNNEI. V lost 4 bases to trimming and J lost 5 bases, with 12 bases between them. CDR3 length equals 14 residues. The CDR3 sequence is CASSANRPDQPQHL. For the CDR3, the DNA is TGTGCCAGCAGTGCGAACAGACCGGATCAGCCCCAGCATTTG.

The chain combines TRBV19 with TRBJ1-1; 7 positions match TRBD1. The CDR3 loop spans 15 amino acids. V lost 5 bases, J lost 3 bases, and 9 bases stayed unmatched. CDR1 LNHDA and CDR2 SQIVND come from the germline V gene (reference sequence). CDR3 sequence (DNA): TGTGCCAGTAGTCAGAGAGGGGACAGATACACTGAAGCTTTCTTT. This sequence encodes CASSQRGDRYTEAFF.

The CDR3 nucleotides read TGTGCCAGTGGGCTGGGTGAGCAGTTCTTC. Residues: CASGLGEQFF. The chain joins TRBV19 to TRBJ2-1; no firm D call. CDR1 is LNHDA and CDR2 is SQIVND in the germline V gene (reference sequence). The CDR3 has 10 residues. The V end lost 8 bases, the J end lost 9 bases, and 8 bases lay between the germline ends.

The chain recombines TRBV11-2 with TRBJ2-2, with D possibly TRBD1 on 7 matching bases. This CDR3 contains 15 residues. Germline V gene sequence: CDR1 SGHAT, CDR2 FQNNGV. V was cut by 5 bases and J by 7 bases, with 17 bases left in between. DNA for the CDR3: TGTGCCAGCAGCCGCGGGACAGCGACTGTCGGGGAGCTGTTTTTT. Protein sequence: CASSRGTATVGELFF.

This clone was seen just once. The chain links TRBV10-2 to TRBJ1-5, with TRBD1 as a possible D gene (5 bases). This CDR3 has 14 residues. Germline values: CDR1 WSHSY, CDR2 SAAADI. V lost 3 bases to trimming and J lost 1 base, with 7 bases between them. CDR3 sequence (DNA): TGCGCCAGCAGTGACAGGGTGAGCAATCAGCCCCAGCATTTT. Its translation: CASSDRVSNQPQHF.

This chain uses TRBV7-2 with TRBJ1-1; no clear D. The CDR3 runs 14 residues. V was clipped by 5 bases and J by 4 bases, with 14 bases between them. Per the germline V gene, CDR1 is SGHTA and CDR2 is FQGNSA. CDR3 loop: CASSPAGPRTEAFF. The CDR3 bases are TGTGCCAGCAGCCCCGCCGGTCCCCGCACTGAAGCTTTCTTT.

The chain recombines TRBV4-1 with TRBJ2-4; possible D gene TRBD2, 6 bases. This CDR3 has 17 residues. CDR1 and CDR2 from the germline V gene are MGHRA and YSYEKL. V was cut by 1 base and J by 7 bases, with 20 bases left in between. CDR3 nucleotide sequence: TGCGCCAGCAGCCAAGCGTCTGGGGGGAGTAAAGTGAACATTCAGTACTTC. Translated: CASSQASGGSKVNIQYF.

The CDR3 DNA is TGTGCCATCGACGGGATCTATGGCTACACCTTC. Translated: CAIDGIYGYTF. This chain connects TRBV10-3 to TRBJ1-2, with unresolved D. The CDR3 has 11 residues. Trimming removed 8 bases from V and 4 bases from J, with 8 bases in between. CDR1 is ENHRY and CDR2 is SYGVKD in the germline V gene.

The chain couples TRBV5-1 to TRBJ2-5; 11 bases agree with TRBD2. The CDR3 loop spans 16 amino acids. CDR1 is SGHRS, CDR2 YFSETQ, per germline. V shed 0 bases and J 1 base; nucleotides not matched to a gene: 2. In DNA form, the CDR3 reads TGCGCCAGCAGCTTGGTAGCGGGGGGGTTCCAAGAGACCCAGTACTTC. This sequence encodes CASSLVAGGFQETQYF.

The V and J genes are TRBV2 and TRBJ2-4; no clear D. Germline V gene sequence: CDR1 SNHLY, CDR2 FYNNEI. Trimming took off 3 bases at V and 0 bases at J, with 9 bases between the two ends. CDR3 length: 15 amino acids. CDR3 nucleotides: TGTGCCAGCAGTGACTACCCGATAGCCAAAAACATTCAGTACTTC. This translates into CASSDYPIAKNIQYF.